A selection of T cell receptor beta chains follows, all from one sample in a study of the immune and genomic landscape of osteosarcoma. The protocol was immunoSEQ multiplex PCR, while the TCRdb copy is restricted to in-frame clones and leaves out a portion. The data hold several hundred clones, with about 70% observed a single time. Material: osteosarcoma tumor tissue from the lung. The receptors were sampled from a human donor with osteosarcoma. Each CDR3 is given with its conserved first and last residue. A D gene is named only where the DNA matches it firmly. Some rows mark clone size as missing; the rest say once, few, many or name a class of expanded clone.

cdr3_aa | clone_size | j_call | v_call | d_call
CASSHRRSYEQYF | - | TRBJ2-7 | TRBV11-2 | -
CASSLGGLAISYEQYF | - | TRBJ2-7 | TRBV5-4 | TRBD2
CASSPNTEAFF | - | TRBJ1-1 | TRBV21-1 | -
CASSPRGAPGYEQYF | - | TRBJ2-7 | TRBV27 | -
CASSPVGGTEAFF | few | TRBJ1-1 | TRBV7-9 | -
CASSQDGRGSMRYTF | - | TRBJ1-2 | TRBV4-1 | -
CSVEDWSSGATDTQYF | - | TRBJ2-3 | TRBV29-1 | TRBD2
CASSDGTGGNEQFF | - | TRBJ2-1 | TRBV6-4 | TRBD1
CAWKAGTSNQPQHF | few | TRBJ1-5 | TRBV30 | -
CASSANAGMGAEAFF | - | TRBJ1-1 | TRBV19 | -
CASSKPSGETLETQYF | once | TRBJ2-5 | TRBV7-9 | TRBD2
CASSPDGSNQPQHF | few | TRBJ1-5 | TRBV2 | -
CASSFRQGPSNEQFF | - | TRBJ2-1 | TRBV7-8 | -
CASSSSSGGFQETQYF | - | TRBJ2-5 | TRBV6-6 | TRBD2
CASSLVSADTQYF | - | TRBJ2-3 | TRBV5-4 | -
CASSQEAGGREQFF | - | TRBJ2-1 | TRBV4-1 | TRBD2
CASSLVGDGYTF | - | TRBJ1-2 | TRBV7-8 | -
CASSELRTDTQYF | - | TRBJ2-3 | TRBV9 | -
CASSSVAVTMTYNEQFF | - | TRBJ2-1 | TRBV5-6 | -
CASSAKGAETYEQYF | - | TRBJ2-7 | TRBV9 | TRBD1
CASSPVGFPSGNTIYF | - | TRBJ1-3 | TRBV18 | -